This TCR beta chain derives from a study of T-cell reconstitution after alpha-beta-depleted transplantation in children. This clonotype was seen repeatedly, ten times or more. Unique molecular identifiers were built into the TCRbeta library. TCRdb recomputed calls from the PCR reads with MiXCR, one row per CDR3 protein. The sample carries 500,000 to 750,000 distinct CDR3 sequences, 10% to 15% recorded once. Unmatched junction bases numbered 8, after V lost 2 bases and J lost 8 bases. The germline gives CDR1 SGHTA, CDR2 FQGNSA. The CDR3 spans 16 residues. The receptor was derived from a male patient younger than 18 who had a stem cell transplant for acute myeloid leukemia, so the T cells may come from the graft donor. V usage is TRBV7-2 and J usage is TRBJ2-3; 12 bases are a match to TRBD1. This specimen was PBMCs, mostly from graft donor cells, taken 360 days after TCRalphabeta/CD19-depleted stem cell transplant. CDR3 amino acids: CASSLFGTGGVSTQYF. For the CDR3, the DNA is TGTGCCAGCAGCTTATTCGGGACAGGGGGCGTGAGTACGCAGTATTTT.